This T cell receptor (beta chain) was sequenced in a study of T-cell memory formation after mild COVID-19. The wider study: TCR clusters were largely donor specific.

5'RACE, which relied on constant-segment primers, yielded TCR alpha and TCR beta cDNA libraries carrying sample barcodes and UMIs. TCRdb redid the calling of the 5' RACE reads with MiXCR, one entry per CDR3 protein. This sample yields about half a million distinct CDR3 sequences, of which 18% are seen a single time; roughly an eighth belongs to the top ten. Concerning this clonotype: Antigen specificity is unknown.

Study-level results: Contracting CD4+ clones lay largely in CM and EM, with CD8+ ones residing in EMRA. There was a balanced CD4/CD8 profile in clones contracting day 15 to 85, and later expanders leaned CD4+.

The sequence derives from an adult woman who had mild COVID-19 (a few samples of this study predate the infection). Cell type and time point are not known. Sample: PBMCs or a T cell subset sorted from them (not recorded which).

In DNA, the CDR3 is TGTGCCACCAGTGATCCGACCGTGGGGAGTCAGTATGAAAAACTGTTTTTT. Protein: CATSDPTVGSQYEKLFF. The rearrangement uses TRBV24-1 and TRBJ1-4; D is undetermined. Germline values: CDR1 KGHDR, CDR2 SFDVKD. Trimming took 3 bases from V and 6 from J, leaving 19 bases between them. CDR3 length equals 17 residues.